This TCR beta chain came from a study of T-cell memory formation after mild COVID-19. Study background: The study found TCR clusters largely donor specific. General study results and limits: Contracting CD4+ clones were located mainly in CM and EM, and CD8+ clones in EMRA. CD4/CD8 balance characterized clones contracting day 15 to 85, and CD4+ skew characterized later expanders.

MiXCR, applied by TCRdb to the 5' RACE reads, yields one record per CDR3 protein. The sample has hundreds of thousands of distinct CDR3 sequences, more than 15% seen once. The ends lost 7 bases at V and 8 bases at J; junction bases unmatched: 9. This CDR3 has 14 residues. The germline CDR1 and CDR2 sequences are SNHLY and FYNNEI. This clonotype was counted only a few times. Its antigen is unidentified. V and J are TRBV2 and TRBJ2-5, with 11 bases fitting TRBD2. This receptor was obtained from a man between 18 and 29 years old who had mild COVID-19 (a few samples of this study predate the infection). Cell type and time point are not known. The sequenced material came from PBMCs or a T cell subset sorted from them (not recorded which). This CDR3 reads CASTEGTSGGTQYF. The DNA of the CDR3 is TGTGCCAGCACCGAGGGTACTAGCGGGGGTACCCAGTACTTC.